This T cell receptor (beta chain) was obtained from a study of T cells in Graves' hyperthyroidism and ophthalmopathy. Points from the study as a whole: By a 13 V-J model, ophthalmopathy was set apart from stable hyperthyroidism. Blood also carried most thyroid clonotypes expanded above 0.001.

Amplified TCR beta CDR3 regions came from RNA transcripts. The study used the HTBI primer set for a first-round RT-PCR of the TCR CDR3. TCRdb recomputed calls from the multiplex PCR reads with MiXCR, one row per CDR3 protein. The sample shows about 540,000 distinct CDR3 sequences, 46% of them seen only once. The V gene's germline CDR1 is SGHTA and CDR2 FQGNSA. The CDR3 totals 16 residues. Trimming removed 5 bases at V and 0 bases at J, with 11 bases between. This clonotype was observed many times. The antigen remains unidentified. In patients aged 18 to 65, hyperthyroidism was newly diagnosed, with duration under 2 months. The diagnoses drew upon clinical symptoms, serum thyroxine and TRAb, thyroid ultrasound and orbital computed tomography.

The sequencing input was peripheral blood or thyroid tissue (not recorded which). This TCR derives from a woman between 18 and 29 years old with Graves' hyperthyroidism. The chain is built from TRBV7-2 and TRBJ2-6; D is unclear. The CDR3 region has the DNA TGTGCCAGCAGCGGATACAGATACTCTGGGGCCAACGTCCTGACTTTC. The encoded protein is CASSGYRYSGANVLTF.